This T cell receptor beta chain was recorded in a study of T cell repertoires in cytomegalovirus infection. In the study overall: An indication of both CMV infection and matching HLA type came from public TCR beta signatures.

One entry per CDR3 protein, called by TCRdb with MiXCR from the reads. The sample has 500,000 or so distinct CDR3 sequences; more than 15% are singletons. This clonotype was seen only a few times. The receptor was isolated from a human donor in good health (CMV status not recorded). Some clones in this sample may be carry-over from other donors' samples. Sample: CD8+ T cells from PBMCs.

CDR3 sequence (DNA): TGCGCCAGCAGCCCCATCCGACAGGGTACCGACGAGCAGTACTTC. Translation: CASSPIRQGTDEQYF. The rearrangement links TRBV5-1 to TRBJ2-7; 7 positions agree with TRBD1. The germline gives CDR1 SGHRS, CDR2 YFSETQ. The CDR3 consists of 15 residues. With V trimmed by 4 bases and J by 5 bases, 12 bases remained unmatched.